This entry is about one T cell receptor beta chain. The sample originates from a study of blood T cell repertoires in COVID-19. TCRdb's copy holds only in-frame clones and misses some; the assay was immunoSEQ multiplex PCR. Seen here are fewer than 300,000 clones, approximately 85% observed once, and the top ten hold roughly 0.87%. Specimen: peripheral blood. The TCR sequence derives from a human donor with COVID-19, enrolled during active disease. The donor label of this sample is uncertain.

The CDR3 bases are TGTGCCAGTAGCTCCGGACGGGGCTCTGGAAACACCATATATTTT. It translates to CASSSGRGSGNTIYF. V is TRBV19 and J is TRBJ1-3; no reliable D call. CDR1 is LNHDA, CDR2 SQIVND, per germline (reference sequence). CDR3 length equals 15 residues. The ends were cut back, 6 bases at V and 0 bases at J, with 12 bases in the middle.